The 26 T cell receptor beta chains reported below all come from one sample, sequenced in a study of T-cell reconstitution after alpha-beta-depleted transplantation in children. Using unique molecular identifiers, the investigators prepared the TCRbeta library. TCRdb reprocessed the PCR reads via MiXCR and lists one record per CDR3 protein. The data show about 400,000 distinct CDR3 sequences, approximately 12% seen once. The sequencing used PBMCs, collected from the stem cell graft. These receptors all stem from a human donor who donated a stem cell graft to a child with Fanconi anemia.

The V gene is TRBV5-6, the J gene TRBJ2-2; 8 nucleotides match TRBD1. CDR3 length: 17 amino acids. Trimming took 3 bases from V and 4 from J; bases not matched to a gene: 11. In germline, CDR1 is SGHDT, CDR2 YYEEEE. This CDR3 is CASSSLGQGRRTGELFF. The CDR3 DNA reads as TGTGCCAGCAGCTCATTAGGACAGGGACGGCGCACCGGGGAGCTGTTTTTT. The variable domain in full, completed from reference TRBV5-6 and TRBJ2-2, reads DAGVTQSPTHLIKTRGQQVTLRCSPKSGHDTVSWYQQALGQGPQFIFQYYEEEERQRGNFPDRFSGHQFPNYSSELNVNALLLGDSALYLCASSSLGQGRRTGELFFGEGSRLTVL.

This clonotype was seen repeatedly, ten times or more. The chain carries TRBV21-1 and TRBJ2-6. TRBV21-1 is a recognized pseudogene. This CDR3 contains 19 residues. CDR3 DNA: TGTGCCAGCAGCAAAGAGTCGGACGATGTAACGTCTGGGGCCAACGTCCTGACTTTC. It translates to CASSKESDDVTSGANVLTF.

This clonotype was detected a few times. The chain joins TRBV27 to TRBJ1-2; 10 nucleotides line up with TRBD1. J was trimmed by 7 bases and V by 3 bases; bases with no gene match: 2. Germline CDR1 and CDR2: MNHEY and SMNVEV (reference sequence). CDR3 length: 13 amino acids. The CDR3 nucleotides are TGTGCCAGCAGTTTCGACAGGGGGCTTGGCTACACCTTC. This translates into CASSFDRGLGYTF.

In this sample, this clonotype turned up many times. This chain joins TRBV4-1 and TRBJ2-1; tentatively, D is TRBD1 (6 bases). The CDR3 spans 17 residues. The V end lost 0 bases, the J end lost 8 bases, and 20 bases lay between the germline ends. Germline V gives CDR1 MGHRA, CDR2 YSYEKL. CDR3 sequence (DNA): TGCGCCAGCAGCCAAGATGGGACCGGGACAAATAGGGATGAGCAGTTCTTC. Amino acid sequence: CASSQDGTGTNRDEQFF.

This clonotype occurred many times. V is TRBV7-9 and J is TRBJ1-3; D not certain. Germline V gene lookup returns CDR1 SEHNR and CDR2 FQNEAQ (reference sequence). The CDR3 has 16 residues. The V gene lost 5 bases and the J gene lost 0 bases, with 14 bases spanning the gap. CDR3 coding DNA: TGTGCCAGCAGCCTGGCAATGGGTTTCTCTGGAAACACCATATATTTT. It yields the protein CASSLAMGFSGNTIYF.

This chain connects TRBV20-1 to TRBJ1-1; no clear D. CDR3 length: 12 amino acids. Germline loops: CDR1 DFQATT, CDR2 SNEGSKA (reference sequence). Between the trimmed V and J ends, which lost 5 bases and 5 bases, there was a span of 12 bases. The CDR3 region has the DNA TGCAGTGCTTATCATCTGGGGACTGAAGCTTTCTTT. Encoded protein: CSAYHLGTEAFF.

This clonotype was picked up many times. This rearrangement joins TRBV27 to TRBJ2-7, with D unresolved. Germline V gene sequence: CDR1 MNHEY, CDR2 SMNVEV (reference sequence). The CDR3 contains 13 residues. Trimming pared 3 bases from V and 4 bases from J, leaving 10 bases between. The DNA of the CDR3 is TGTGCCAGCAGTTTTGGCGGAGAATACGAGCAGTACTTC. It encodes CASSFGGEYEQYF.

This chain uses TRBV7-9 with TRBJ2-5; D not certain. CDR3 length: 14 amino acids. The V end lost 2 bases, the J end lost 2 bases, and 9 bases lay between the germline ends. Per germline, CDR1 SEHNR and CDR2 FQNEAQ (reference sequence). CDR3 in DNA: TGTGCCAGCAGCTTAATAACCGAACAAGAGACCCAGTACTTC. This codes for CASSLITEQETQYF.

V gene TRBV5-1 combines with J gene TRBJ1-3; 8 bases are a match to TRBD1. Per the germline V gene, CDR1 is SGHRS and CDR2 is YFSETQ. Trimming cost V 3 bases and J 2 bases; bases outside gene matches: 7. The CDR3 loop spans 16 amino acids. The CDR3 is CASSSTGDSTGNTIYF. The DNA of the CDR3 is TGCGCCAGCAGCTCGACAGGGGACTCTACTGGAAACACCATATATTTT.

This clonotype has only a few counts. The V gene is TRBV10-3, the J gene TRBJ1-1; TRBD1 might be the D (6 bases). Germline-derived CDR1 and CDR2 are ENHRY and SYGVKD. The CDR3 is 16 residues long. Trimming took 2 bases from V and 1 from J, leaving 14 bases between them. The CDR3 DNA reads TGTGCCATCAGTGAGCCAAAGGGGGGTGGGAACACTGAAGCTTTCTTT. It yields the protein CAISEPKGGGNTEAFF.

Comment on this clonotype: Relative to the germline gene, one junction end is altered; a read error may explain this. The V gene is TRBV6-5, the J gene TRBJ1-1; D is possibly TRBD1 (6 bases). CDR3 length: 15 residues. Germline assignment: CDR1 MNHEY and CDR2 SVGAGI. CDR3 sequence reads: CSSSSPRGVETEAFF. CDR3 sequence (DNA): TGTTCCAGCAGTTCTCCGAGGGGGGTGGAGACTGAAGCTTTCTTT.

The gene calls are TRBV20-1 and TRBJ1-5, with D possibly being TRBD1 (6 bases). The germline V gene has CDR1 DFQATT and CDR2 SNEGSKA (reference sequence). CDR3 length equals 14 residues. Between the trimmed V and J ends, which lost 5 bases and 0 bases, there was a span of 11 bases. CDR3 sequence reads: CSAHTGYSNQPQHF. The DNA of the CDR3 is TGCAGTGCTCATACAGGGTATAGCAATCAGCCCCAGCATTTT.

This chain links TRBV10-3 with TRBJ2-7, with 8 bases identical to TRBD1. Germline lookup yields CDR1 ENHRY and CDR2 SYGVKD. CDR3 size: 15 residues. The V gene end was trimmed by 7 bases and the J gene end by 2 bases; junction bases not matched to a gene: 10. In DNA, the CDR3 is TGTGCCATCATGTCCGAGACAGGGGTGACCTACGAGCAGTACTTC. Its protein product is CAIMSETGVTYEQYF.

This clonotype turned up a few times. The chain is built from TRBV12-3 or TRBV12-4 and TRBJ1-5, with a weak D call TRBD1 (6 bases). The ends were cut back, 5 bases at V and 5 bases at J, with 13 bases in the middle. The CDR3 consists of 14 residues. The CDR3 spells CASSPRGGDQPQHF. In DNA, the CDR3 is TGTGCCAGCAGTCCCCGGGGGGGCGATCAGCCCCAGCATTTT.

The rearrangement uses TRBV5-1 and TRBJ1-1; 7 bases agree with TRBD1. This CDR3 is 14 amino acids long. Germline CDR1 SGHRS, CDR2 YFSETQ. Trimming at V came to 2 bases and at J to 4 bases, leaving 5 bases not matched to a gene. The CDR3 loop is CASSFTTGFTEAFF. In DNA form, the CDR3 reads TGCGCCAGCAGCTTCACGACAGGGTTCACTGAAGCTTTCTTT.

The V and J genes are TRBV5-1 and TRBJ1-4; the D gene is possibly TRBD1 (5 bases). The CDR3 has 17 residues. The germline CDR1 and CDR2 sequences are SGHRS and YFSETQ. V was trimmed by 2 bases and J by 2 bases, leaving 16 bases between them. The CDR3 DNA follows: TGCGCCAGCAGCTTCGGGCAGGGAGGTTCGACTAATGAAAAACTGTTTTTT. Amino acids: CASSFGQGGSTNEKLFF.

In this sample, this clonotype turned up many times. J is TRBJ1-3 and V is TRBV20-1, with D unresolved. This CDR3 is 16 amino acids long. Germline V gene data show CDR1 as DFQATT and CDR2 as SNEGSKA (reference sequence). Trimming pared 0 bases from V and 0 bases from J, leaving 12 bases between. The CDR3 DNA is TGCAGTGCTAGAGATACAACGGCGAGCTCTGGAAACACCATATATTTT. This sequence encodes CSARDTTASSGNTIYF.

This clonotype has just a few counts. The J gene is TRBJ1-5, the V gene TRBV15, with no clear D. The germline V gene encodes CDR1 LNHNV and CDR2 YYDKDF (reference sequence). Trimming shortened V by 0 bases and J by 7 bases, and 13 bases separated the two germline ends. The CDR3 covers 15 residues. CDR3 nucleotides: TGTGCCACCAGCAGAGAGATGTTGTCCAACCAGCCCCAGCATTTT. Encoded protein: CATSREMLSNQPQHF. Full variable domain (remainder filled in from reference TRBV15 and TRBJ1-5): DAMVIQNPRYQVTQFGKPVTLSCSQTLNHNVMYWYQQKSSQAPKLLFHYYDKDFNNEADTPDNFQSRRPNTSFCFLDIRSPGLGDTAMYLCATSREMLSNQPQHFGDGTRLSIL.

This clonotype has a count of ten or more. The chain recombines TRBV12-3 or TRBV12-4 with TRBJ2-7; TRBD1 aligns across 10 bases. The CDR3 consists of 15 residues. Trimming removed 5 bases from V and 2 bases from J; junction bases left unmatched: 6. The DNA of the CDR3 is TGTGCCAGCAGTCCCTCCGGGACAGGGGCCTACGAGCAGTACTTC. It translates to CASSPSGTGAYEQYF.

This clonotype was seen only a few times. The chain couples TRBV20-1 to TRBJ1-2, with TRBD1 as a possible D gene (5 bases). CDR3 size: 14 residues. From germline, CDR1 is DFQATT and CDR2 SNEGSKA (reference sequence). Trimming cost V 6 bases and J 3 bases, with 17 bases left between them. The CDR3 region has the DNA TGCAGTGCCATAGAGTTAGACAGCGACTATGGCTACACCTTC. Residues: CSAIELDSDYGYTF.

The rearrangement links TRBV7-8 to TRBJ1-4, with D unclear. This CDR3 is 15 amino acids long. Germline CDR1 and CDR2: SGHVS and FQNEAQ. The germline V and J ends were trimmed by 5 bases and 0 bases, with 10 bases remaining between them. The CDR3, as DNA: TGTGCCAGCAGCCCCCAACCTGCAACTAATGAAAAACTGTTTTTT. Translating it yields CASSPQPATNEKLFF.

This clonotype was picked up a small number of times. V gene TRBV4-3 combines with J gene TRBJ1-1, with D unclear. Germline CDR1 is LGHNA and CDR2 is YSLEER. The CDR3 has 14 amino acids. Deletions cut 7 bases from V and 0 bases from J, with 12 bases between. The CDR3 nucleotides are TGCGCCAGCAACCACTTTGGGGTGAACACTGAAGCTTTCTTT. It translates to CASNHFGVNTEAFF.

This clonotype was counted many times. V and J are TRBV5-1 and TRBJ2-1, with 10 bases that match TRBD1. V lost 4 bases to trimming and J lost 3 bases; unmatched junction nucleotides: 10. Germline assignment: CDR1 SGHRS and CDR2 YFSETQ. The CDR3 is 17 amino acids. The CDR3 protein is CASSEGQGTLGYNEQFF. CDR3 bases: TGCGCCAGCAGCGAGGGACAGGGGACGCTGGGCTACAATGAGCAGTTCTTC.

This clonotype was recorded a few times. The CDR3 nucleotides are TGTGCCAGCAGCTGGGCCGGGACAGGGAGGGATGAGCAGTTCTTC. As protein: CASSWAGTGRDEQFF. This chain uses TRBV7-2 with TRBJ2-1, with TRBD1 matching 9 bases. CDR3 size: 15 residues. V lost 4 bases to trimming and J lost 8 bases; unmatched junction nucleotides: 9. CDR1 is SGHTA, CDR2 FQGNSA, per germline.

The CDR3 loop reads CASSAQGAHYGYTF. The CDR3 DNA sequence: TGTGCCAGCAGCGCTCAGGGGGCTCACTATGGCTACACCTTC. This sequence joins TRBV2 and TRBJ1-2, with 8 bases matching TRBD1. The junction had 6 bases not matched to a gene; V was cut back by 6 bases and J by 3 bases. This CDR3 comprises 14 residues. Germline V CDR1 and CDR2: SNHLY, FYNNEI.

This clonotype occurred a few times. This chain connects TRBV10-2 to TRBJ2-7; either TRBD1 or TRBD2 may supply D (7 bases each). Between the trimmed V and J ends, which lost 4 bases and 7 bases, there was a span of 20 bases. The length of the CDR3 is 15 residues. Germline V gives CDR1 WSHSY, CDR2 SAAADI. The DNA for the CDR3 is TGCGCCAGCAGTGGGGCTAGCGGAGGGGGCAAAGAGCAGTACTTC. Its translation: CASSGASGGGKEQYF.